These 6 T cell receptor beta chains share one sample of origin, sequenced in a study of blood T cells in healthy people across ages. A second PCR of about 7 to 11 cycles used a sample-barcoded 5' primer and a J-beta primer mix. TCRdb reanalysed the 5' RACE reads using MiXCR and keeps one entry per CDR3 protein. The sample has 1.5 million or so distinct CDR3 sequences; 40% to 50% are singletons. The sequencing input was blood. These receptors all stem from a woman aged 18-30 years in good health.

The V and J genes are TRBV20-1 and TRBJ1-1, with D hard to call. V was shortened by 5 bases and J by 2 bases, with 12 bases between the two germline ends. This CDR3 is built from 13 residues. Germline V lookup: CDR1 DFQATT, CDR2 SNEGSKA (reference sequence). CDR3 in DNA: TGCAGTGCTGACTCTACTACTAACACTGAAGCTTTCTTT. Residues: CSADSTTNTEAFF.

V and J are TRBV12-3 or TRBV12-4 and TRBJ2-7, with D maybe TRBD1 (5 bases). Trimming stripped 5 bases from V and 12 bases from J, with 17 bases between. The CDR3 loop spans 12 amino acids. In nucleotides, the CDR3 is TGTGCCAGCAGTCTCGGTGGCCATAGGGGGTACTTC. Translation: CASSLGGHRGYF.

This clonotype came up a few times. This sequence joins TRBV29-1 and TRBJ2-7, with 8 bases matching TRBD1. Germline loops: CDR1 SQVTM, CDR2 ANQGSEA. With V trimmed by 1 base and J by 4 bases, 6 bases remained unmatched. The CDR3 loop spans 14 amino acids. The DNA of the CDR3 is TGCAGCGTTGAAGGCAGGGGGCATGAGTACGAGCAGTACTTC. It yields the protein CSVEGRGHEYEQYF.

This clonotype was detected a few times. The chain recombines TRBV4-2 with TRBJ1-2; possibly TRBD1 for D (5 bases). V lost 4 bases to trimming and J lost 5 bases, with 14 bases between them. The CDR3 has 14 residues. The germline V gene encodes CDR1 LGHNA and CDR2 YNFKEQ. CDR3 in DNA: TGTGCCAGCAGCCCTCCGCGACGGGGGTATGGCTACACCTTC. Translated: CASSPPRRGYGYTF.

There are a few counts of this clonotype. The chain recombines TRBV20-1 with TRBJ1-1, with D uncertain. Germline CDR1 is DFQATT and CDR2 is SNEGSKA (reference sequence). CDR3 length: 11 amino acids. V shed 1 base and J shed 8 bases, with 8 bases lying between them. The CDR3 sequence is CSARVGPEAFF. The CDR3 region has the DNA TGCAGTGCTAGAGTAGGGCCCGAAGCTTTCTTT.

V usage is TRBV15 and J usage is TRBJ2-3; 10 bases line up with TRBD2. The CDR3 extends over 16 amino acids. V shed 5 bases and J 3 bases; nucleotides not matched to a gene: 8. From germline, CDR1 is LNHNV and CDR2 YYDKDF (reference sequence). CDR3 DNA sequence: TGTGCCACCAGCGGTGAGACTAGCGGGCGGACAGATACGCAGTATTTT. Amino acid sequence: CATSGETSGRTDTQYF.